The 13 T cell receptor beta chains presented below share a single source sample, sequenced in a study of T cell repertoires in cytomegalovirus infection. Their antigens are not known. TCRdb re-derived calls from the reads in MiXCR, one entry per CDR3 protein. The sample holds about half a million distinct CDR3 sequences, roughly 34% seen once. Specimen: cultured PBMCs, collected from culture after CMV antigen stimulation. Source of these receptors: a human donor in good health (CMV status not recorded). Some clones in this sample may be carry-over from other donors' samples.

The CDR3 DNA sequence: TGTGCCTGGAGTTCGGACGGGGGGCGCGGGGAGACCCAGTACTTC. Protein sequence: CAWSSDGGRGETQYF. The gene calls are TRBV30 and TRBJ2-5; D is perhaps TRBD2 (7 bases). Trimming cost V 2 bases and J 5 bases, with 18 bases left between them. The CDR3 contains 15 residues. Looked up from germline, CDR1 is GTSNPN and CDR2 is SVGIG (reference sequence).

This clonotype was detected only a few times. V gene TRBV27 combines with J gene TRBJ2-7, with TRBD1 matching 8 bases. Germline V CDR1 and CDR2: MNHEY, SMNVEV (reference sequence). The trim removed 5 bases at V and 6 bases at J, leaving 3 bases unmatched. The CDR3 spans 12 residues. CDR3 nucleotide sequence: TGTGCCAGCAGTATACAGGGGGGCGAGCAGTACGTC. Translating it yields CASSIQGGEQYV.

The genes are TRBV27 and TRBJ2-5; D is ambiguous. V was shortened by 7 bases and J by 4 bases, with 10 bases between the two germline ends. Per germline, CDR1 MNHEY and CDR2 SMNVEV (reference sequence). This CDR3 is 12 amino acids long. CDR3 sequence: CASTPTGETQYF. As DNA, the CDR3 is TGTGCCAGCACCCCGACGGGAGAGACCCAGTACTTC.

This rearrangement joins TRBV7-4 to TRBJ2-2; 14 bases map to TRBD2. There are 18 residues in the CDR3. V was clipped by 2 bases and J by 4 bases; unmatched bases: 6. In germline, CDR1 is SGHVT, CDR2 SQSDAQ. This CDR3 reads CASSLWRGLAGVTGELFF. CDR3 bases: TGTGCCAGCAGCTTATGGAGGGGACTAGCGGGAGTCACCGGGGAGCTGTTTTTT. Looking up the rest from reference TRBV7-4 and TRBJ2-2 gives the full variable domain: GAGVSQSPRYKVAKRGRDVALRCDSISGHVTLYWYRQTLGQGSEVLTYSQSDAQRDKSGRPSGRFSAERPERSVSTLKIQRTEQGDSAVYLCASSLWRGLAGVTGELFFGEGSRLTVL.

The CDR3 loop is CASTFPVQGGRRREHNEQFF. The CDR3 bases are TGTGCCAGCACCTTCCCCGTGCAGGGCGGGAGAAGGCGGGAGCACAATGAGCAGTTCTTC. The chain joins TRBV6-6 to TRBJ2-1, with 7 nucleotides matching TRBD2. V gave up 7 bases and J gave up 5 bases; unmatched junction bases: 26. Per germline, CDR1 MNHNY and CDR2 SVGAGI (reference sequence). The CDR3 runs 20 residues.

This clonotype was counted only a few times. The rearrangement uses TRBV27 and TRBJ2-1; 10 bases are a match to TRBD2. Germline V lookup: CDR1 MNHEY, CDR2 SMNVEV (reference sequence). V gave up 6 bases and J gave up 2 bases; unmatched junction bases: 7. The CDR3 consists of 16 residues. CDR3: CASRLAGGGTYNEQFF. CDR3 sequence (DNA): TGTGCCAGCAGATTAGCGGGAGGAGGGACCTACAATGAGCAGTTCTTC.

V gene TRBV7-3 combines with J gene TRBJ2-5; 8 nucleotides align to TRBD2. There are 16 residues in the CDR3. V dropped 3 bases and J dropped 1; count of bases not matched to a gene: 7. Germline loops: CDR1 SGHTA, CDR2 FQGTGA. This chain's CDR3 is CASSFRAGGAQETQYF. The CDR3 DNA reads TGTGCCAGCAGCTTTAGGGCGGGAGGTGCCCAAGAGACCCAGTACTTC.

Turning to this clonotype: Sequence at one end of the junction differs from germline and may be a read error. V gene TRBV2 combines with J gene TRBJ1-2, with a tentative D call TRBD1 (5 bases). This CDR3 comprises 13 residues. Per the germline V gene, CDR1 is SNHLY and CDR2 is FYNNEI. The CDR3 reads CTSSEGRTYGYTF. In DNA form, the CDR3 reads TGTACCAGCAGTGAGGGACGGACCTATGGCTACACCTTC.

The rearrangement links TRBV19 to TRBJ1-4; D not resolved. V gave up 4 bases and J gave up 8 bases, with 20 bases separating them. The CDR3 length is 16 residues. Germline CDR1 reads LNHDA; CDR2 reads SQIVND (reference sequence). The CDR3 spells CASSTQLRVEWEKLFF. DNA for the CDR3: TGTGCCAGTAGTACCCAGCTCCGAGTCGAGTGGGAAAAACTGTTTTTT.

This clonotype was observed a few times. The V gene is TRBV5-4, the J gene TRBJ2-1; TRBD2 aligns across 10 bases. The CDR3 extends over 14 amino acids. CDR1 is SGHNT, CDR2 YYREEE, per germline (reference sequence). Trimming removed 2 bases from V and 10 bases from J; junction bases left unmatched: 6. For the CDR3, the DNA is TGTGCCAGCAGCTTCTCACTAGCGGGAAGCGAGCAGTTCTTC. The encoded protein is CASSFSLAGSEQFF.

The gene calls are TRBV11-2 and TRBJ2-7, with TRBD2 as a possible D gene (5 bases). This CDR3 is built from 14 residues. CDR1 and CDR2 (germline): SGHAT, FQNNGV. Deletions cut 5 bases from V and 2 bases from J, with 13 bases between. CDR3 nucleotides: TGTGCCAGCAGCAGGTTCGGGGTCGCCTACGAGCAGTACGTC. This sequence encodes CASSRFGVAYEQYV.

The table lists this clonotype with many counts. The chain uses TRBV7-2 and TRBJ2-5; a weak D match, TRBD1 (5 bases). Germline V gives CDR1 SGHTA, CDR2 FQGNSA. The CDR3 totals 15 residues. V lost 2 bases and J lost 0, with 10 bases in between. CDR3 protein: CASSLRVGDQETQYF. The CDR3 bases are TGTGCCAGCAGCTTAAGGGTAGGGGACCAAGAGACCCAGTACTTC.

This clonotype was recorded at least ten times. CDR3 in DNA: TGTGCCAGCAGCTTGGGACTAGCGGGAACCACAGATACGCAGTATTTT. It encodes CASSLGLAGTTDTQYF. The chain has TRBV7-8 and TRBJ2-3, with 13 bases matching TRBD2. CDR3 length equals 16 residues. V lost 3 bases and J lost 2; bases outside the gene matches: 2. Germline V gene lookup returns CDR1 SGHVS and CDR2 FQNEAQ. Using reference TRBV7-8 and TRBJ2-3 for the parts outside the CDR3, the full variable domain is GAGVSQSPRYKVAKRGQDVALRCDPISGHVSLFWYQQALGQGPEFLTYFQNEAQLDKSGLPSDRFFAERPEGSVSTLKIQRTQQEDSAVYLCASSLGLAGTTDTQYFGPGTRLTVL.